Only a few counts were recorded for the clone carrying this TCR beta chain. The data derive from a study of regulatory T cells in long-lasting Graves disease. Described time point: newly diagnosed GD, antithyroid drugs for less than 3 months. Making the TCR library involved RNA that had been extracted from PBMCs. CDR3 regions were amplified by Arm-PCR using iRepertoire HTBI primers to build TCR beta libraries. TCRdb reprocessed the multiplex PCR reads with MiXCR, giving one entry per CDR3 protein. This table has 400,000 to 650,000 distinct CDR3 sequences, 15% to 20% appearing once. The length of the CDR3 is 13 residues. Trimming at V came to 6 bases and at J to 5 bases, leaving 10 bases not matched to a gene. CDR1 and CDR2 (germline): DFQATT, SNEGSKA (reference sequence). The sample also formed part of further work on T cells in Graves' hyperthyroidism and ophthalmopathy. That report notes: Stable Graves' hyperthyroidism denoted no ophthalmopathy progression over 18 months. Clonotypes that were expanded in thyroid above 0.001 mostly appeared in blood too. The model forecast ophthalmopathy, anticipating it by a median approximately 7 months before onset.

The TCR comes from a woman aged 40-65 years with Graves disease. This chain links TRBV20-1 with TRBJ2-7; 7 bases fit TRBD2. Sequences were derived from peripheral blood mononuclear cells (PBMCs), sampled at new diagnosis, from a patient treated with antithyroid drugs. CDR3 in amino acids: CSAPLGRGNEQYF. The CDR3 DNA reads TGCAGTGCCCCCCTAGGGCGGGGGAACGAGCAGTACTTC.